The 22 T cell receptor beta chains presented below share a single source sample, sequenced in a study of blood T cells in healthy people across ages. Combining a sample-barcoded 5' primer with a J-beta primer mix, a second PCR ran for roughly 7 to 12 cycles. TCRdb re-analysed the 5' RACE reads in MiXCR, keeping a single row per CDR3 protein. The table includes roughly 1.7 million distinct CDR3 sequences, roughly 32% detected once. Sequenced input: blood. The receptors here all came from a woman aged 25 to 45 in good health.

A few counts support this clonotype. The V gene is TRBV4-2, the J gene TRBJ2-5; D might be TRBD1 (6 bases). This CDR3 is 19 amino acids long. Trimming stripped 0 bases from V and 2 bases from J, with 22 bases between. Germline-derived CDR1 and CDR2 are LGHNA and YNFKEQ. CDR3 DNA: TGTGCCAGCAGCCAAGATGGGCTAGGAAGGACAGCTATTCAAGAGACCCAGTACTTC. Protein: CASSQDGLGRTAIQETQYF.

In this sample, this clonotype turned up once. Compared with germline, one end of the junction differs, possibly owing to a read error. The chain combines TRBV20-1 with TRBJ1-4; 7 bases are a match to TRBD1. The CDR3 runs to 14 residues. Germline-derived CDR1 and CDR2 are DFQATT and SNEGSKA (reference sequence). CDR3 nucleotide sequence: TGCAGTGCTACCCCAGGGGGGTCTGGTGAAAAACGGTTTTTT. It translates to CSATPGGSGEKRFF.

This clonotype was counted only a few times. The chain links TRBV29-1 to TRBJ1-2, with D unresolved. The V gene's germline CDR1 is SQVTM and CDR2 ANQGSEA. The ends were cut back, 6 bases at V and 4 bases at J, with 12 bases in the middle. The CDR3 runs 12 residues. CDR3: CSVPSGGYGYTF. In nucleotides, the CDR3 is TGCAGCGTCCCTTCCGGTGGCTATGGCTACACCTTC.

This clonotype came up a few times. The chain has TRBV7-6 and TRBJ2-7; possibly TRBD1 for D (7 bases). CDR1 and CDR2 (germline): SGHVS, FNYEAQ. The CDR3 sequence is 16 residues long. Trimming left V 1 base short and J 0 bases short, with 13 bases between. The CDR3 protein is CASSLEEGAFSYEQYF. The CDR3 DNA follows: TGTGCCAGCAGCTTAGAGGAGGGGGCCTTCTCCTACGAGCAGTACTTC.

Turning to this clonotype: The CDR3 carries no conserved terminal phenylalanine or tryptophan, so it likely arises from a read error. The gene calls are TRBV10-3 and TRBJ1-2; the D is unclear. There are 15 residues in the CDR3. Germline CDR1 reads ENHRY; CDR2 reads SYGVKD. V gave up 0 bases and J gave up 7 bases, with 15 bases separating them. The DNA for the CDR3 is TGTGCCATCAGTGAGTCGGTCATTGCCAAGCGTGGCTACACCTCC. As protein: CAISESVIAKRGYTS.

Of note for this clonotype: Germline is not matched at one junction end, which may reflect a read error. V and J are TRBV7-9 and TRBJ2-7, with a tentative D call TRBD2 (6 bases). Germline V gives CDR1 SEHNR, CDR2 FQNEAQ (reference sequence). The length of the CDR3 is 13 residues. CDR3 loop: CVSSFLGGYEQYF. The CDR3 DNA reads TGTGTCAGCAGCTTTCTGGGGGGCTACGAGCAGTACTTC. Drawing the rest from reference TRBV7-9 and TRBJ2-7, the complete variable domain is DTGVSQNPRHKITKRGQNVTFRCDPISEHNRLYWYRQTLGQGPEFLTYFQNEAQLEKSRLLSDRFSAERPKGSFSTLEIQRTEQGDSAMYLCVSSFLGGYEQYFGPGTRLTVT.

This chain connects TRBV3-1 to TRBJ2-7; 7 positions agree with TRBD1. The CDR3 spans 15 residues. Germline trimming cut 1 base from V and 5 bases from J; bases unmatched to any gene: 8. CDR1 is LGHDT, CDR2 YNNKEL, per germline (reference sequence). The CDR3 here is CASSQAGTAKNEQYF. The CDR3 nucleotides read TGTGCCAGCAGCCAAGCCGGGACAGCTAAGAACGAGCAGTACTTC.

CDR3 DNA sequence: TGTGCCAGCGAGAAATCAGGGCGGGTCACTGAAGCTTTCTTT. This translates into CASEKSGRVTEAFF. The genes are TRBV12-3 or TRBV12-4 and TRBJ1-1; TRBD1 might be the D (5 bases). The CDR3 runs 14 residues. Trimming removed 8 bases from V and 4 bases from J, with 17 bases in between.

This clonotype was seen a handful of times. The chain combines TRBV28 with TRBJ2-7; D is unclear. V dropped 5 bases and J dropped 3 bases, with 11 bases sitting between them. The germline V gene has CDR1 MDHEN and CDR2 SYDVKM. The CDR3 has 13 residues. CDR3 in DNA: TGTGCCAGCAGTAAGTCACAAGACTACGAGCAGTACTTC. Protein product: CASSKSQDYEQYF.

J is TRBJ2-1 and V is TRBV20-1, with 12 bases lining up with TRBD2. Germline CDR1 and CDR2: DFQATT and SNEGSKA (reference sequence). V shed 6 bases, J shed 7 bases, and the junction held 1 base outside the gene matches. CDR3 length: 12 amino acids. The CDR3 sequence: CSATSGGNEQFF. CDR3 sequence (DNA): TGCAGTGCGACTAGCGGGGGAAATGAGCAGTTCTTC.

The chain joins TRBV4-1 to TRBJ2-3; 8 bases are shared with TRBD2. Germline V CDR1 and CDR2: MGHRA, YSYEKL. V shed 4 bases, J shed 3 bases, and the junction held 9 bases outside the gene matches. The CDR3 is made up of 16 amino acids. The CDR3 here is CASSPPAGEETDTQYF. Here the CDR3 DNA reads TGCGCCAGCAGCCCGCCAGCGGGAGAAGAAACAGATACGCAGTATTTT.

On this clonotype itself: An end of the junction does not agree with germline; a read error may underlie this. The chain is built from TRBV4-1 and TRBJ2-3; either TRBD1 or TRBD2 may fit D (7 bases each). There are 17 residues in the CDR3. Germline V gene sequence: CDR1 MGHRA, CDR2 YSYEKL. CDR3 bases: TGCGCCAGCAGCCAAGAATGGGAGGGGGCTAGCACAGATACGCGGTATTTT. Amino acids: CASSQEWEGASTDTRYF.

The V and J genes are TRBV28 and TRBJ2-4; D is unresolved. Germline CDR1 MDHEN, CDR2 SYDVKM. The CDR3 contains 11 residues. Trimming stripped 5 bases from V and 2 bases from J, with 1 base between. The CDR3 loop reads CASSTKNIQYF. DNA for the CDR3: TGTGCCAGCAGTACCAAAAACATTCAGTACTTC.

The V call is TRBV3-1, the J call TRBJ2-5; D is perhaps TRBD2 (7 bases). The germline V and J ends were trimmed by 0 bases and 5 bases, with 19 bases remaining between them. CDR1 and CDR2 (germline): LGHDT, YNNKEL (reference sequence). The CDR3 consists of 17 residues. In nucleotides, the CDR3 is TGTGCCAGCAGCCAAGACTTCCTCCCGAGGGGGGGGGAGACCCAGTACTTC. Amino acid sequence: CASSQDFLPRGGETQYF.

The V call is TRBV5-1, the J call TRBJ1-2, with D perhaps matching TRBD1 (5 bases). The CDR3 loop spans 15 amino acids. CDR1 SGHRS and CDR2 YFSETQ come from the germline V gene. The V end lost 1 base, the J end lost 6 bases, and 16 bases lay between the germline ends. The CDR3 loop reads CASSLKGTQPHGYTF. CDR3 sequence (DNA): TGCGCCAGCAGCTTGAAGGGGACGCAGCCCCATGGCTACACCTTC.

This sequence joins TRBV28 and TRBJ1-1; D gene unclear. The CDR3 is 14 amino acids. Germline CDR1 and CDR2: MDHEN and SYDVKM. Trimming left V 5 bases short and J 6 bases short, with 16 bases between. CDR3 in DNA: TGTGCCAGCAGTGTAGGGAGGGCTGGCGCTGAAGCTTTCTTT. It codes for CASSVGRAGAEAFF.

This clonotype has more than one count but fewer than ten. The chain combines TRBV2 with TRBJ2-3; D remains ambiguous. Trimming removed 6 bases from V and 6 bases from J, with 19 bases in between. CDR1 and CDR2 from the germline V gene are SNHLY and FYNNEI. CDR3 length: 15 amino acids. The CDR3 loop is CASRFLFGKEDTQYF. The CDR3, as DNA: TGTGCCAGCAGATTCCTTTTTGGGAAGGAGGATACGCAGTATTTT. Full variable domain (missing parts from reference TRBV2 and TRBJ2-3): EPEVTQTPSHQVTQMGQEVILRCVPISNHLYFYWYRQILGQKVEFLVSFYNNEISEKSEIFDDQFSVERPDGSNFTLKIRSTKLEDSAMYFCASRFLFGKEDTQYFGPGTRLTVL.

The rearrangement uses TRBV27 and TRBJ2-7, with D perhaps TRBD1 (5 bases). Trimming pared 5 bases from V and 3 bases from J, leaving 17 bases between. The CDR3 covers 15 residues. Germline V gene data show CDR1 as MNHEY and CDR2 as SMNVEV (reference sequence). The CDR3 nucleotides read TGTGCCAGCAGTAGAGAAAAGGGGTCCTTCTACGAGCAGTACTTC. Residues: CASSREKGSFYEQYF.

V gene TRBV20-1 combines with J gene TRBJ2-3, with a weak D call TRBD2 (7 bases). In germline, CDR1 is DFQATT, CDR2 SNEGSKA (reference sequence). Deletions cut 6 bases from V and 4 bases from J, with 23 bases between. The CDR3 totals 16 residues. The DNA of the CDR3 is TGCAGTGCCGAAGGTGGGGGGGCATTTCTGGCAGATACGCAGTATTTT. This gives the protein CSAEGGGAFLADTQYF.

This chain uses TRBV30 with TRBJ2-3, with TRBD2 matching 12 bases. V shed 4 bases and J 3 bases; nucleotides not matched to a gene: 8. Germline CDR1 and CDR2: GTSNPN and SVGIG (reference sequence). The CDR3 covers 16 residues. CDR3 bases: TGTGCCTGGAAACTGACCGGGACTAGCGGGACAGATACGCAGTATTTT. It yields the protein CAWKLTGTSGTDTQYF.

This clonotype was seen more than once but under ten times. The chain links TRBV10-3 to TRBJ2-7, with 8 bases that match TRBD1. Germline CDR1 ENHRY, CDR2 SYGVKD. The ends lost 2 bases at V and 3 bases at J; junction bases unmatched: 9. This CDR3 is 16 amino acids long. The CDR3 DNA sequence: TGTGCCATCAGTGAGGGGGGACAGGACCTAGGCTACGAGCAGTACTTC. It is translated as CAISEGGQDLGYEQYF.

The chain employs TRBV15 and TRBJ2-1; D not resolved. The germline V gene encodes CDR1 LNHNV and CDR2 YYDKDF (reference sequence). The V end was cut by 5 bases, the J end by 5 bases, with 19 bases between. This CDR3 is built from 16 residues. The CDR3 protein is CATSVYRGVLDNEQFF. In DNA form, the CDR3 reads TGTGCCACCAGCGTGTACCGTGGGGTCCTGGACAATGAGCAGTTCTTC.